Below are 22 T cell receptor beta chains sequenced from a single sample in a study of CD8 T cell repertoires and HIV-1 epitope variants (dated by TCRdb to 2020 to 2022). Library prep was done by the immunoSEQ multiplex PCR assay. TCRdb stores this immuneACCESS table with in-frame sequences only. Part of the clones is absent; in the studies checked, under half of the shortfall reflects unresolved V genes, and no reason is known for the rest. The sample profile shows about 5,000 clones; just under 70% of them were found once. Of the sample, 48% falls within the top ten clones. No antigen has been assigned to these receptors. The sample comprised cultured CD8+ T cells derived from PBMCs. These receptor sequences come from a male donor with HIV.

V gene TRBV28 combines with J gene TRBJ2-3; TRBD1 agrees at 11 bases. Germline CDR1 and CDR2: MDHEN and SYDVKM. The CDR3 has 15 amino acids. V dropped 7 bases and J dropped 3; count of bases not matched to a gene: 6. The CDR3 spells CASTPWDRGTDTQYF. CDR3 DNA: TGTGCCAGCACCCCTTGGGACAGGGGGACAGATACGCAGTATTTT.

The rearrangement joins TRBV7-3 to TRBJ2-2; D is possibly TRBD1 or TRBD2 (5 bases each). The germline V gene has CDR1 SGHTA and CDR2 FQGTGA. This CDR3 has 15 residues. V shed 3 bases and J shed 1 base, with 9 bases lying between them. This CDR3 reads CASSFGTENTGELFF. The DNA of the CDR3 is TGTGCCAGCAGCTTTGGGACGGAGAACACCGGGGAGCTGTTTTTT.

The chain joins TRBV11-3 to TRBJ2-2, with D uncertain. This CDR3 spans 16 amino acids. V lost 4 bases and J lost 5, with 17 bases in between. The V gene's germline CDR1 is SGHNT and CDR2 YENEEA. CDR3 protein: CASSSNSPVTTGELFF. The CDR3 region has the DNA TGTGCCAGCAGCTCCAACAGCCCAGTCACGACCGGGGAGCTGTTTTTT.

The rearrangement joins TRBV10-1 to TRBJ1-2; D remains ambiguous. Germline V gives CDR1 WNHNN, CDR2 SYGVQD (reference sequence). V dropped 8 bases and J dropped 5 bases, with 9 bases sitting between them. CDR3 length: 11 residues. The CDR3 spells CASRSRYGYTF. CDR3 DNA: TGCGCCAGCCGGTCCAGATATGGCTACACCTTC.

The chain is built from TRBV6-4 and TRBJ2-1; TRBD2 aligns across 11 bases. Germline trimming cut 0 bases from V and 6 bases from J; bases unmatched to any gene: 1. This CDR3 is built from 15 residues. Germline CDR1 MRHNA, CDR2 SNTAGT. The CDR3 region has the DNA TGTGCCAGCAGTGACTCTAGCGGGGGGGCCAATGAGCAGTTCTTC. Translation gives CASSDSSGGANEQFF.

This clone was counted a few times. The V call is TRBV28, the J call TRBJ1-1, with a tentative D call TRBD1 (5 bases). The CDR3 loop spans 16 amino acids. CDR1 and CDR2 from the germline V gene are MDHEN and SYDVKM. V dropped 3 bases and J dropped 0 bases, with 14 bases sitting between them. CDR3 nucleotides: TGTGCCAGCAGTTTGATCAGGGAAGATTTGAACACTGAAGCTTTCTTT. This encodes CASSLIREDLNTEAFF.

V gene TRBV7-9 combines with J gene TRBJ2-1; 10 nucleotides agree with TRBD2. This CDR3 has 17 residues. Germline CDR1 reads SEHNR; CDR2 reads FQNEAQ (reference sequence). V gave up 1 base and J gave up 7 bases; unmatched junction bases: 10. The CDR3 nucleotides read TGTGCCAGCAGCTTAGAAGCTAGCGGGGGATCTGGGAATGAGCAGTTCTTC. It encodes CASSLEASGGSGNEQFF.

The chain combines TRBV5-8 with TRBJ2-7; D might be TRBD1 or TRBD2, each matching 5 bases. Germline values: CDR1 SGHTS, CDR2 YDEGEE. The CDR3 covers 13 residues. V was cut by 2 bases and J by 4 bases, with 10 bases left in between. CDR3 sequence: CASSFGTVYEQYF. The DNA for the CDR3 is TGTGCCAGCAGCTTTGGGACGGTGTACGAGCAGTACTTC. The complete variable domain, with remaining parts taken from reference TRBV5-8 and TRBJ2-7, reads EAGVTQSPTHLIKTRGQQATLRCSPISGHTSVYWYQQALGLGLQFLLWYDEGEERNRGNFPPRFSGRQFPNYSSELNVNALELEDSALYLCASSFGTVYEQYFGPGTRLTVT.

The J gene is TRBJ1-5, the V gene TRBV6-5; D is perhaps TRBD1 (5 bases). Germline V gives CDR1 MNHEY, CDR2 SVGAGI. The CDR3 totals 12 residues. V was clipped by 7 bases and J by 6 bases, with 10 bases between them. The CDR3 bases are TGTGCCAGCATCTCTAGGGGTCAGCCCCAGCATTTT. It codes for CASISRGQPQHF.

The chain employs TRBV6-1 and TRBJ1-4, with TRBD1 matching over 10 bases. Germline CDR1 and CDR2: MNHNS and SASEGT. This CDR3 comprises 14 residues. The ends lost 6 bases at V and 5 bases at J; junction bases unmatched: 3. Here the CDR3 reads CASRRDRGNEKLFF. The CDR3 bases are TGTGCCAGCAGAAGGGACAGGGGAAATGAAAAACTGTTTTTT.

The chain is built from TRBV5-6 and TRBJ1-2; D remains ambiguous. The CDR3 is 12 residues long. Deletions cut 2 bases from V and 7 bases from J, with 9 bases between. The germline V gene has CDR1 SGHDT and CDR2 YYEEEE. In DNA, the CDR3 is TGTGCCAGCAGCTTTTCGGGTAGTGGCTACACCTTC. It translates to CASSFSGSGYTF.

This clone was found a few times. V is TRBV10-2 and J is TRBJ2-3; 11 bases are a match to TRBD2. Germline trimming cut 2 bases from V and 6 bases from J; bases unmatched to any gene: 4. In germline, CDR1 is WSHSY, CDR2 SAAADI. The CDR3 consists of 15 residues. In DNA form, the CDR3 reads TGCGCCAGCAGTGAGATAGGACTAGCGGGCGATACGCAGTATTTT. Its translation is CASSEIGLAGDTQYF.

V gene TRBV7-7 combines with J gene TRBJ2-5; D tentatively fits TRBD1 or TRBD2 (7 bases each). Germline V lookup: CDR1 SSHAT, CDR2 FNYEAQ (reference sequence). CDR3 length: 15 amino acids. Trimming shortened V by 5 bases and J by 2 bases, and 15 bases separated the two germline ends. CDR3: CASSQGGAVQETQYF. In DNA, the CDR3 is TGTGCCAGCAGCCAGGGGGGGGCTGTACAAGAGACCCAGTACTTC.

This clone was observed a few times. The V and J genes are TRBV21-1 and TRBJ2-1; the D call in the table, TRBD2, was not verified against the DNA. TRBV21-1 is labeled a pseudogene. The CDR3 spans 15 residues. CDR3 in DNA: TGTGCCAGCAGCAAGGAGGGTCTCTCCTACAATGAGCAGTTCTTC. Translated: CASSKEGLSYNEQFF.

The V and J genes are TRBV10-3 and TRBJ1-1; tentatively, D is TRBD1 (5 bases). The CDR3 runs to 15 residues. Germline V lookup: CDR1 ENHRY, CDR2 SYGVKD. V gave up 0 bases and J gave up 3 bases, with 11 bases separating them. CDR3 region: CAISESGLRDTEAFF. The CDR3 DNA reads as TGTGCCATCAGTGAGTCGGGACTAAGGGACACTGAAGCTTTCTTT.

The CDR3 loop reads CASSEDPSGGNTGELFF. The CDR3 bases are TGTGCCAGCAGTGAAGACCCTAGCGGGGGGAACACCGGGGAGCTGTTTTTT. The chain has TRBV6-1 and TRBJ2-2, with TRBD2 identical over 10 bases. J gave up 1 base and V 1 base, and 3 bases lay outside the gene matches. Germline loops: CDR1 MNHNS, CDR2 SASEGT. The CDR3 is made up of 17 amino acids.

The J gene is TRBJ1-1, the V gene TRBV13; D is undetermined. The CDR3 is 17 amino acids. Trimming removed 5 bases from V and 0 bases from J, with 19 bases in between. Germline V lookup: CDR1 PRHDT, CDR2 FYEKMQ (reference sequence). The CDR3 spells CASSQTGGSGMNTEAFF. CDR3 nucleotide sequence: TGTGCCAGCAGCCAAACCGGAGGGTCTGGCATGAACACTGAAGCTTTCTTT. Complete variable domain (other parts from reference TRBV13 and TRBJ1-1): AAGVIQSPRHLIKEKRETATLKCYPIPRHDTVYWYQQGPGQDPQFLISFYEKMQSDKGSIPDRFSAQQFSDYHSELNMSSLELGDSALYFCASSQTGGSGMNTEAFFGQGTRLTVV.

This clone was counted only a few times. The V and J genes are TRBV7-6 and TRBJ1-1, with D possibly being TRBD1 (5 bases). This CDR3 has 14 residues. Germline loops: CDR1 SGHVS, CDR2 FNYEAQ. Trimming pared 5 bases from V and 2 bases from J, leaving 12 bases between. The CDR3 loop is CASSLGVLNTEAFF. The CDR3 DNA reads as TGTGCCAGCAGCCTAGGGGTTCTTAACACTGAAGCTTTCTTT.

The chain uses TRBV2 and TRBJ2-7; 8 bases align to TRBD1. The germline V gene has CDR1 SNHLY and CDR2 FYNNEI. The CDR3 consists of 14 residues. The J segment lost 2 bases and the V segment lost 1 base, leaving 1 base of the junction unmatched. CDR3 residues: CASSEGTGTYEQYF. As DNA, the CDR3 is TGTGCCAGCAGTGAAGGGACAGGGACCTACGAGCAGTACTTC.

The chain employs TRBV5-5 and TRBJ2-3, with a weak D call TRBD1 (6 bases). CDR3 length: 17 residues. Between the trimmed V and J ends, which lost 0 bases and 1 base, there was a span of 15 bases. Germline V gene data show CDR1 as SGHKS and CDR2 as YYEKEE (reference sequence). CDR3 sequence reads: CASSLATGQSRTDTQYF. The CDR3, as DNA: TGTGCCAGCAGCTTGGCCACCGGACAGTCCCGCACAGATACGCAGTATTTT. The full variable domain, with the rest looked up from reference TRBV5-5 and TRBJ2-3, is DAGVTQSPTHLIKTRGQQVTLRCSPISGHKSVSWYQQVLGQGPQFIFQYYEKEERGRGNFPDRFSARQFPNYSSELNVNALLLGDSALYLCASSLATGQSRTDTQYFGPGTRLTVL.

The chain has TRBV6-4 and TRBJ2-5; 10 nucleotides line up with TRBD2. This CDR3 has 15 residues. Losses at the gene ends were 8 bases for V and 3 bases for J; bases not matched to a gene: 9. The germline CDR1 and CDR2 sequences are MRHNA and SNTAGT. The CDR3 loop is CASPFCTSGKETQYF. CDR3 coding DNA: TGTGCCAGCCCTTTTTGTACTAGCGGGAAAGAGACCCAGTACTTC.

This chain connects TRBV5-8 to TRBJ2-5; D may be TRBD2 (6 bases). In germline, CDR1 is SGHTS, CDR2 YDEGEE. This CDR3 has 16 amino acids. V lost 4 bases and J lost 0, with 16 bases in between. The CDR3 loop reads CASSPGVRSYQETQYF. Written as DNA, the CDR3 is TGTGCCAGCAGCCCGGGGGTCAGGTCGTACCAAGAGACCCAGTACTTC.